This TCR beta chain was sequenced in a study of cytomegalovirus exposure and HLA in healthy donors. The CDR3 has 15 amino acids. The germline V gene encodes CDR1 GTSNPN and CDR2 SVGIG (reference sequence). V lost 0 bases and J 6 bases, leaving 14 bases between the germline ends. Amplification used 60 Vbeta primers and 13 Jbeta primers. Data came from immunoSEQ multiplex PCR; TCRdb stores just in-frame clones and leaves some out. The data contain around 120,000 clones, nearly 85% of them singletons. This chain links TRBV30 with TRBJ2-2; a possible D gene is TRBD2 (5 bases). The receptor was isolated from a boy aged 5 to 17 in good health and CMV-seronegative. The sample consisted of PBMCs. As DNA, the CDR3 is TGTGCCTGGAGTGTAGTGAGGACTTCCCCCGGGGAGCTGTTTTTT. Translation gives CAWSVVRTSPGELFF.